This TCR beta chain was retrieved from a study of cytomegalovirus exposure and HLA in healthy donors. The study, taken as a whole, reports: Most of the TCR beta V segments (in an earlier analysis) were productive either about 90% or about 30% of the time.

A note on this clone: Antigen unknown.

The PCR ran on 60 Vbeta and 13 Jbeta primers. Assay used: immunoSEQ multiplex PCR; TCRdb lists only in-frame clones, some missing. The table has tens of thousands of clones, around 80% seen once. Germline V gives CDR1 ENHRY, CDR2 SYGVKD. The CDR3 consists of 12 residues. Trimming pared 6 bases from V and 10 bases from J, leaving 12 bases between. The chain recombines TRBV10-3 with TRBJ1-4; D remains unclear. The source is a man under 40 in good health and CMV-seronegative. Sequenced: PBMCs. The CDR3 region has the DNA TGTGCCATCAGCGAGGATCGGGGAAAACTGTTTTTT. Translation gives CAISEDRGKLFF.